Listed below are T cell receptor beta chains from one sample, sequenced in a study of shared clonotypes between healthy human individuals. Assay used: immunoSEQ multiplex PCR; TCRdb lists only in-frame clones, some missing. The data contain under 2,000,000 clones, approximately 94% of them singletons. Sequencing was done on a sample of naive CD8+ T cells sorted from blood. Receptors originate from a young man in good health. Each CDR3 is given with its conserved first and last residue. The D gene is left open where the match is weak. Clone size, where shown, is once, few, many, or a class for clones that have expanded.

D | size | J | V | DNA | CDR3
. | . | TRBJ2-1 | TRBV4-1 | TGCGCCAGCAGCCAAGGGGACATACTAACCTACAATGAGCAGTTCTTC | CASSQGDILTYNEQFF
. | . | TRBJ1-1 | TRBV9 | TGTGCCAGCAGCGGACCGGAGCCGGGGGATACTGAAGCTTTCTTT | CASSGPEPGDTEAFF
. | . | TRBJ2-1 | TRBV29-1 | TGCAGCGTTGACAGTTCCTACAATGAGCAGTTCTTC | CSVDSSYNEQFF
. | once | TRBJ1-1 | TRBV4-3 | TGCGCCAGCAGCCAAGATCCGGACTCGGAGAACACTGAAGCTTTCTTT | CASSQDPDSENTEAFF
TRBD2 | . | TRBJ2-5 | TRBV28 | TGTGCCAGCAGTCTTCTAGCGGGAGACGAGACCCAGTACTTC | CASSLLAGDETQYF
TRBD1 | . | TRBJ2-7 | TRBV10-3 | TGTGCCACCTTGGACAGGGGAGACGAGCAGTACTTC | CATLDRGDEQYF
TRBD2 | . | TRBJ2-1 | TRBV6-1 | TGTGCCAGCAGTGAGATTAGCGGGAGCTCCTACAATGAGCAGTTCTTC | CASSEISGSSYNEQFF
. | . | TRBJ1-1 | TRBV15 | TGTGCCACCAGCAGAGGTCTGGGGGGCCCGAACACTGAAGCTTTCTTT | CATSRGLGGPNTEAFF
. | . | TRBJ2-5 | TRBV6-1 | TGTGCCAGCAGTGGTACCAGCCAAGAGACCCAGTACTTC | CASSGTSQETQYF
. | . | TRBJ1-2 | TRBV7-9 | TGTGCCAGCAGCTTAATGGGGGGCCTCCTCTATGGCTACACCTTC | CASSLMGGLLYGYTF
. | . | TRBJ1-3 | TRBV28 | TGTGCCAGCAGCCTGGGCAGTGGAGGAAACACCATATATTTT | CASSLGSGGNTIYF
. | . | TRBJ2-7 | TRBV29-1 | TGCAGCGTATCCTCCGGACAGCCTGGGGAGCAGTACTTC | CSVSSGQPGEQYF
TRBD2 | . | TRBJ2-5 | TRBV5-4 | TGTGCCAGCAGCCTGGGACTAGGGCCGGAGACCCAGTACTTC | CASSLGLGPETQYF
TRBD1 | . | TRBJ2-7 | TRBV6-1 | TGTGCCAGCAGTGAAGGTCAGGGGGCGATCGAGCAGTACTTC | CASSEGQGAIEQYF
. | . | TRBJ2-3 | TRBV7-6 | TGTGCCAGCAGCTCCCCGGGGTTAGATACGCAGTATTTT | CASSSPGLDTQYF
. | . | TRBJ2-1 | TRBV11-2 | TGTGCCAGCAGCCAATTCGTTAGGTCGGGCAATGAGCAGTTCTTC | CASSQFVRSGNEQFF
TRBD2 | once | TRBJ2-2 | TRBV4-1 | TGCGCCAGCAGCCAAGATCCCCTTGGGACTAGTTTCGGGGAGCTGTTTTTT | CASSQDPLGTSFGELFF
TRBD1 | . | TRBJ1-2 | TRBV5-1 | TGCGCCAGCAGCTTGGACAGGGGGATCTATCGGAACTATGGCTACACCTTC | CASSLDRGIYRNYGYTF
. | . | TRBJ2-7 | TRBV29-1 | TGCAGCGTTGATCTGGGGAGGGGGCCTTACGAGCAGTACTTC | CSVDLGRGPYEQYF
. | . | TRBJ2-1 | TRBV9 | TGTGCCAGCAGCGTAGAGGGCACGAGCTCCTACAATGAGCAGTTCTTC | CASSVEGTSSYNEQFF
. | . | TRBJ2-5 | TRBV30 | TGTGCCTGGAGTGAAGGACAGACTCAAGAGACCCAGTACTTC | CAWSEGQTQETQYF
. | . | TRBJ2-2 | TRBV27 | TGTGCCAGCAGTTTTAACAGGGAGGGTACCGGGGAGCTGTTTTTT | CASSFNREGTGELFF
. | . | TRBJ1-1 | TRBV9 | TGTGCCAGCAGCATATCCGGGGTGAACACTGAAGCTTTCTTT | CASSISGVNTEAFF
. | . | TRBJ1-2 | TRBV18 | TGTGCCAGCTCACCACCGGGGGAGGGTTGGCATGGCTACACCTTC | CASSPPGEGWHGYTF
. | . | TRBJ1-5 | TRBV6-1 | TGTGCCAGCAGTGAAGGGGCTCAGCCCCAGCATTTT | CASSEGAQPQHF
. | . | TRBJ2-7 | TRBV27 | TGTGCCAGCAGTTTAAGAGGTTTGATAGGGGCCACCTACGAGCAGTACTTC | CASSLRGLIGATYEQYF
. | . | TRBJ2-7 | TRBV6-5 | TGTGCCAGCAGTCCGGGGGCGGTGCTCTACGAGCAGTACTTC | CASSPGAVLYEQYF
. | . | TRBJ2-3 | TRBV27 | TGTGCCAGCAGCCCCATGGCAGGCTATCGAAGGACAGATACGCAGTATTTT | CASSPMAGYRRTDTQYF
. | once | TRBJ1-4 | TRBV18 | TGTGCCAGCTCACCGGTCCCCCCGGGGGACGCCTCAACTAATGAAAAACTGTTTTTT | CASSPVPPGDASTNEKLFF
. | . | TRBJ2-5 | TRBV7-6 | TGTGCCAGCAGCTTAGCAGGGGGAGAGACCCAGTACTTC | CASSLAGGETQYF
. | . | TRBJ2-5 | TRBV6-5 | TGTGCCAGCAGTGATGAGGGTCCGGAGACCCAGTACTTC | CASSDEGPETQYF
. | . | TRBJ2-1 | TRBV6-6 | TGTGCCAGCAGTTATAGGGGGGTGGGCTACAATGAGCAGTTCTTC | CASSYRGVGYNEQFF
. | . | TRBJ2-5 | TRBV6-5 | TGTGCCAGCAGCGAATTAGGGAATGAAAAGACCCAGTACTTC | CASSELGNEKTQYF
. | . | TRBJ2-7 | TRBV4-1 | TGCGCCAGCAGCAACCCCGGGGGCCTGCTTTGGGAGCAGTACTTC | CASSNPGGLLWEQYF
. | . | TRBJ2-7 | TRBV30 | TGTGCCTGGAGTGTGGGCAGGGTAGGGAACGAGCAGTACTTC | CAWSVGRVGNEQYF
. | . | TRBJ2-3 | TRBV19 | TGTGCCAGTAGTATCTTCGCGGCAGATCCAGATACGCAGTATTTT | CASSIFAADPDTQYF
TRBD2 | . | TRBJ2-5 | TRBV7-2 | TGTGCCAGCAGCCTAGCGGGAGGGCCCAGAGAGACCCAGTACTTC | CASSLAGGPRETQYF
. | . | TRBJ1-3 | TRBV4-1 | TGCGCCAGCAGCCAAGGGCCCGGACCCGTATGGGGAAACACCATATATTTT | CASSQGPGPVWGNTIYF
. | . | TRBJ1-2 | TRBV5-4 | TGTGCCAGCAGCCTTTATCAGAGGGGGGGTGGCTACACCTTC | CASSLYQRGGGYTF
. | . | TRBJ1-4 | TRBV19 | TGTGCCAGTAGTCCGGCCGTCTGGGGCGAAAAACTGTTTTTT | CASSPAVWGEKLFF
. | . | TRBJ1-1 | TRBV27 | TGTGCCACTCGGGGACGGTTTGAAGCTTTCTTT | CATRGRFEAFF
. | . | TRBJ2-7 | TRBV6-5 | TGTGCCAGCCGACTCGTCTACGAGCAGTACTTC | CASRLVYEQYF
TRBD2 | . | TRBJ2-5 | TRBV10-3 | TGTGCCATCAGTGAGGTAGCGGGGGTTCGAGAGACCCAGTACTTC | CAISEVAGVRETQYF
. | . | TRBJ1-3 | TRBV2 | TGTGCCAGCAGCGCTAGTAGCTCTGGAAACACCATATATTTT | CASSASSSGNTIYF
. | . | TRBJ2-7 | TRBV30 | TGTGCCTGGAGCCACACGGACCCTTACGAGCAGTACTTC | CAWSHTDPYEQYF
. | few | TRBJ2-3 | TRBV9 | TGTGCCAGCAGCTCCACAGATACGCAGTATTTT | CASSSTDTQYF
TRBD2 | . | TRBJ2-7 | TRBV7-2 | TGTGCCAGCAGCTTAGTGTTTAAGCGGGAGGGCTACGAGCAGTACTTC | CASSLVFKREGYEQYF
. | . | TRBJ2-7 | TRBV7-9 | TGTGCCAGCAGCTTAGTGGCAGACCCCTGGGAGCAGTACTTC | CASSLVADPWEQYF
. | . | TRBJ1-5 | TRBV5-6 | TGTGCCAGCAGCGGTCTTGGAGGACAGCCCCAGCATTTT | CASSGLGGQPQHF
TRBD1 | . | TRBJ1-1 | TRBV7-8 | TGTGCCAGCAGCTTAGTGACAGGGGGCTACACTGAAGCTTTCTTT | CASSLVTGGYTEAFF
. | . | TRBJ2-2 | TRBV2 | TGTGCCAGCAGTGCGGCGGCCCTTAACACCGGGGAGCTGTTTTTT | CASSAAALNTGELFF
. | once | TRBJ2-7 | TRBV7-9 | TGTGCCAGCAGCTTTAAGGGGTTAAGTGACGAGCAGTACTTC | CASSFKGLSDEQYF
. | . | TRBJ2-1 | TRBV16 | TGTGCCAGCAGCCAACCCGCCGAGGGTAATGAGCAGTTCTTC | CASSQPAEGNEQFF
. | . | TRBJ2-5 | TRBV29-1 | TGCAGCGTCACCGTCCCGGTAGGGACCCAGTACTTC | CSVTVPVGTQYF